This T cell receptor beta chain was retrieved from a study of CD4 and CD8 cells across lung adenocarcinoma regions. Localized lung adenocarcinoma, a non-small cell lung cancer, affected the donors. MiXCR, applied by TCRdb to the PCR reads, yields one record per CDR3 protein. This sample has about 19,000 distinct CDR3 sequences; 46% occur once, and the top ten carry less than 20%. The CDR3 loop spans 15 amino acids. Trimming took 6 bases from V and 6 from J, leaving 18 bases between them. Germline V CDR1 and CDR2: MNHNS, SASEGT. This clonotype is a singleton in its sample. The chain links TRBV6-1 to TRBJ2-1, with D perhaps TRBD2 (5 bases). Sequencing was carried out using CD4+ T cells from the margin of a lung tumor. The receptor was derived from a male donor with lung adenocarcinoma. The CD4 and CD8 labels of this study may be unreliable. Written as DNA, the CDR3 is TGTGCCAGCAGCTCGGTAGCGACCTTCCCCAATGAGCAGTTCTTC. Protein product: CASSSVATFPNEQFF.